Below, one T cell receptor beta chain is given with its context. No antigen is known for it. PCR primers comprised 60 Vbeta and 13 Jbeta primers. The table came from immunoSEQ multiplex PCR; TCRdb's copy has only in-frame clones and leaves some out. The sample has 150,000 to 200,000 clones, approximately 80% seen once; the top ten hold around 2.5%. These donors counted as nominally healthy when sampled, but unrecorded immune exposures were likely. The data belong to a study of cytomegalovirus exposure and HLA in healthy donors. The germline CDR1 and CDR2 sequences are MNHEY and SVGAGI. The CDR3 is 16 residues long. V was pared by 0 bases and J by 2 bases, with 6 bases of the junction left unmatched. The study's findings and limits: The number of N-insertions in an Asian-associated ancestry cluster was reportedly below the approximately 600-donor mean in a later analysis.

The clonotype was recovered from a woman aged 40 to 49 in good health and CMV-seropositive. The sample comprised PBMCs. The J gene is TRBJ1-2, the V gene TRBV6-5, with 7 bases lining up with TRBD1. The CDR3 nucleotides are TGTGCCAGCAGTTACTCGCGGGCCAGGGGGAACTATGGCTACACCTTC. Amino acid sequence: CASSYSRARGNYGYTF.